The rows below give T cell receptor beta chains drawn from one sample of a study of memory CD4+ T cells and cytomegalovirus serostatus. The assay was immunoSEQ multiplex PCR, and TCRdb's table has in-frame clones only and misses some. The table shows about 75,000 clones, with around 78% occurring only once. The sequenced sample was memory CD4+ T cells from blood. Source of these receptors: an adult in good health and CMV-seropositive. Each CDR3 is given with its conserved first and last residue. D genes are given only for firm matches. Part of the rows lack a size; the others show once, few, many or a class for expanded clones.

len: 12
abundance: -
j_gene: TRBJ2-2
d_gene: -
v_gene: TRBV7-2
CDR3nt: TGTGCCAGCAGCTCCTACACCGGGGAGCTGTTTTTT
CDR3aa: CASSSYTGELFF

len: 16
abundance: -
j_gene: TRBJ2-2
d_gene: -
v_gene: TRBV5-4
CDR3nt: TGTGCCAGCAGCTCGAAACAGGGGAGGGGCACCGGGGAGCTGTTTTTT
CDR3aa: CASSSKQGRGTGELFF

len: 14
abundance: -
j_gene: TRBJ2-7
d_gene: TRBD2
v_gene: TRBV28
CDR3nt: TGTGCCAGCAGCCGCAGCGGGAGCTCCTACGAGCAGTACTTC
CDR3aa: CASSRSGSSYEQYF

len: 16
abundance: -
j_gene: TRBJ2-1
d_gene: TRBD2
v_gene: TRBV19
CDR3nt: TGTGCCAGTAGTTCATTAGCGGGAGGCCGGGGTAATGAGCAGTTCTTC
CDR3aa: CASSSLAGGRGNEQFF

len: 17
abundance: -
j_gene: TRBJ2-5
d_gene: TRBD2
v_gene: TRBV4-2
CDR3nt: TGTGCCAGCAGCCAAGAGGGGACTAGCGGGGGGAAAGAGACCCAGTACTTC
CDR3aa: CASSQEGTSGGKETQYF

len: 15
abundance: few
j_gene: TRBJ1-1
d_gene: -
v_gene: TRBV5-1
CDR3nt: TGCGCCAGCAGCCCATTCGGGTTGCGGTACACTGAAGCTTTCTTT
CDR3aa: CASSPFGLRYTEAFF

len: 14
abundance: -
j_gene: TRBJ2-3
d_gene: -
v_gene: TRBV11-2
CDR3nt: TGTGCCAGCAGCCCATTAACGACGGCAGATACGCAGTATTTT
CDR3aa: CASSPLTTADTQYF

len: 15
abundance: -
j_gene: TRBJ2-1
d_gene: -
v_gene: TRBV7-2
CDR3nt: TGTGCCAGCAGCTTAGGTAGAAACTCCTACAATGAGCAGTTCTTC
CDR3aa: CASSLGRNSYNEQFF

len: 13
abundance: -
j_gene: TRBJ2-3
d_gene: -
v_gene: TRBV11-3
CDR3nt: TGTGCCAGCAGCTTACCTGAGTTGGATACGCAGTATTTT
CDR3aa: CASSLPELDTQYF

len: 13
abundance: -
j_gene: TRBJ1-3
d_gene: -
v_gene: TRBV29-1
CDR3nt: TGCAGCGCCCAGGGTTTCTCTGGAAACACCATATATTTT
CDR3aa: CSAQGFSGNTIYF

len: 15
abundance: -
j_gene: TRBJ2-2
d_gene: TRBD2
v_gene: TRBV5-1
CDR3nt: TGCGCCAGCAGCTGGGGTGTAACTAGCGCCGGGGAGCTGTTTTTT
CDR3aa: CASSWGVTSAGELFF

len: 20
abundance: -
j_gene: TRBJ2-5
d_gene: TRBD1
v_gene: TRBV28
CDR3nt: TGTGCCAGCAGTTCGTCCGGGACAGGGGGCTTCGTAGGTTGGTCGGAGACCCAGTACTTC
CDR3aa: CASSSSGTGGFVGWSETQYF

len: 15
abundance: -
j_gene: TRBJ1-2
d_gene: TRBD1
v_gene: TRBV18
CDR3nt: TGTGCCAGCTCACCTGCGACAGGGGATCATAATGGCTACACCTTC
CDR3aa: CASSPATGDHNGYTF

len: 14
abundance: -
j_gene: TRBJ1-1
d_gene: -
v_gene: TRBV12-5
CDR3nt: TGTGCTAGTGGTTTTGAGGCGACAACCACTGAAGCTTTCTTT
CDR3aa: CASGFEATTTEAFF

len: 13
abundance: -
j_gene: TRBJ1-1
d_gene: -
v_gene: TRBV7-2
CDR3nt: TGTGCCAGCAGCTTTGCCCTCGGTAGTGAAGCTTTCTTT
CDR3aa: CASSFALGSEAFF

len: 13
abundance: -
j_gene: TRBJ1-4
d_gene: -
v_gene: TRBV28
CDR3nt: TGTGCCAGCATATCAGGGGTAAATGAAAAACTGTTTTTT
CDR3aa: CASISGVNEKLFF

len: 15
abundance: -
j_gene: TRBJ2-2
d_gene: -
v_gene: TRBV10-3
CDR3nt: TGTGCCATCCGCCGTATCAGGGATCTGAGCGGGGAGCTGTTTTTT
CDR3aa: CAIRRIRDLSGELFF

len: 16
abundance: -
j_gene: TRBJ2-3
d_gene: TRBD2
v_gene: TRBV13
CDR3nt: TGTGCCAGCAGCGCGACTAGCAGCCCTAGCACAGATACGCAGTATTTT
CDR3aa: CASSATSSPSTDTQYF

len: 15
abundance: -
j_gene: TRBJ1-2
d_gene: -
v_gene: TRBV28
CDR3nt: TGTGCCAGCAGTTTTAAACAAGCTGGGGGCCGTGGCTACACCTTC
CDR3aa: CASSFKQAGGRGYTF

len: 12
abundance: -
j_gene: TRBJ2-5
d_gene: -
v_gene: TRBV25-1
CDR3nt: TGTGCCAGCAGTGATCTCGAAGAGACCCAGTACTTC
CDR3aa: CASSDLEETQYF

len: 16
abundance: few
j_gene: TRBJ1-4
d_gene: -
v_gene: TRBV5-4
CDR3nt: TGTGCCAGCAGCTTGGCGGGGGCTGGGGTCGGCGAAAAACTGTTTTTT
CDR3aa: CASSLAGAGVGEKLFF

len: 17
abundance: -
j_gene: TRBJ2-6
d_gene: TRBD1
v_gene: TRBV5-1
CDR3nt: TGCGCCAGCAGTAGAGGACAGGGGGCTAGTGGGGCCAACGTCCTGACTTTC
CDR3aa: CASSRGQGASGANVLTF

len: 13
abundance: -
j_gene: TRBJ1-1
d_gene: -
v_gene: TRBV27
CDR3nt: TGTGCCAGCAGTTCTCCCGCGAACACTGAAGCTTTCTTT
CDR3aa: CASSSPANTEAFF

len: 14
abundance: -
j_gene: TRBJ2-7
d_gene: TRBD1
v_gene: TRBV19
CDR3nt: TGTGCCAGTAGTTCCCAGGGACAGGGTTTCGAGCAGTACTTC
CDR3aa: CASSSQGQGFEQYF

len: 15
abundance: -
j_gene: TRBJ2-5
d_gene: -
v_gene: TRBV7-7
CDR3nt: TGTGCCAGCGGCCTTGCGGGATATTCCGGAGAGACCCAGTACTTC
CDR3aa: CASGLAGYSGETQYF

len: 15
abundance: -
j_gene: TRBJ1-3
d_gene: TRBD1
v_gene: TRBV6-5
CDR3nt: TGTGCCAGCAGTTACGACAGGGTCTCTGGAAACACCATATATTTT
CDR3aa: CASSYDRVSGNTIYF